This T cell receptor (beta chain) comes out of a study of CXCR3-negative and CXCR3-positive naive CD8 T cells. The CDR3 loop spans 16 amino acids. Study outcomes and limitations: For CXCR3-positive naive cells, TRB CDR3s were more hydrophobic than those of CXCR3-negative naive cells. Naive CXCR3-negative cells resembled naive CXCR3-positive cells in TRBV-TRBJ usage; memory cells differed.

For this clonotype: Its antigen remains unidentified.

cDNA libraries for TRB were generated by 5' RACE incorporating UMI labels. With the 5' RACE reads reprocessed, TCRdb shows one record per CDR3 protein and no DNA. The sample table sets out some 140,000 distinct CDR3 sequences. Definition of naive CD8+ T cells rested on a CD45RO-CCR7+CD27+CD95- profile. The J gene is TRBJ2-1, the V gene TRBV12-3 or TRBV12-4; TCRdb selects TRBD1, and the lack of DNA leaves this call unchecked. The source of this sequence is a human donor in good health. Some clones in this sample may be carry-over from other donors' samples. Material: naive CXCR3+ CD8+ T cells from blood. Noted subset: CD45RO-CCR7+CD27+CD95- naive CD8+ T cells expressing CXCR3 (TNR3+). The CDR3: CASSGDSPYRADEQFF.